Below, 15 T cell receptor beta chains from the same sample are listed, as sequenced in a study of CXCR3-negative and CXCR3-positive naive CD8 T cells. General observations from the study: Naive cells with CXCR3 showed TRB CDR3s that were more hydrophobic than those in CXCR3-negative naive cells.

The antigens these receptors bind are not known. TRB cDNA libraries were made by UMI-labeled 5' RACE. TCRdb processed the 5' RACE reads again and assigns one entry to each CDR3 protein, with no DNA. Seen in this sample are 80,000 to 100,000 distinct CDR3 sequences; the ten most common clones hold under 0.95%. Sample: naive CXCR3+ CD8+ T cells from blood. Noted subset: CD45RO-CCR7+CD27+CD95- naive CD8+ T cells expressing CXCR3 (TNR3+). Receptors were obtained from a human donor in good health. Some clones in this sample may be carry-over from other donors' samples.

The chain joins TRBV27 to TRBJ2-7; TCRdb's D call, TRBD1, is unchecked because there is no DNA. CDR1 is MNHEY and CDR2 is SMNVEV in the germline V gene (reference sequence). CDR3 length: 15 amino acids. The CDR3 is CASSLFYGQGSEQYF.

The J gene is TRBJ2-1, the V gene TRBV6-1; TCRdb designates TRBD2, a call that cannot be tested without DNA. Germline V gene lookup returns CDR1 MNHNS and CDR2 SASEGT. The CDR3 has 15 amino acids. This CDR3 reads CASSKGLAGEHEQFF.

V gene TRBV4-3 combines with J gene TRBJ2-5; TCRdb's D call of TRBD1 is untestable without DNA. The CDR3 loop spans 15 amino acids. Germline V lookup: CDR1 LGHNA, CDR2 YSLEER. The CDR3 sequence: CASSQGTGNQETQYF.

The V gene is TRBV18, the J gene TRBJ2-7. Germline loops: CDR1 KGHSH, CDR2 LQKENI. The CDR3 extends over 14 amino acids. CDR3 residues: CASSSDAGSYEQYF.

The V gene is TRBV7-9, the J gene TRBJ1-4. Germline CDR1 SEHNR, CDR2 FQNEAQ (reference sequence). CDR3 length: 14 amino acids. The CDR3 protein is CASSLPATNEKLFF.

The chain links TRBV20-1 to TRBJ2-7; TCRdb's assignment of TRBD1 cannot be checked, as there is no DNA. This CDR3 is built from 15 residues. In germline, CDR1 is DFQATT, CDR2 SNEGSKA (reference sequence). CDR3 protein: CSAKGPGTNYYEQYF.

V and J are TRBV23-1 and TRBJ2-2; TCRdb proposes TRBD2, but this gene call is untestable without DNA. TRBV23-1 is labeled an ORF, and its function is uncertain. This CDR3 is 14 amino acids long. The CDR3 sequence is CASSQRAVYGELFF.

The CDR3 here is CASSFRDRLNNEQFF. The chain employs TRBV2 and TRBJ2-1; there is no DNA to check the TCRdb D call of TRBD1. CDR1 and CDR2 (germline): SNHLY, FYNNEI. CDR3 length equals 15 residues.

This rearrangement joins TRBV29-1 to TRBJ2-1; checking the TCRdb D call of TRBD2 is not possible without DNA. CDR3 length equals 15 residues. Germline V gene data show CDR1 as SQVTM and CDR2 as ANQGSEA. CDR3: CSVDGRDYVVNEQFF.

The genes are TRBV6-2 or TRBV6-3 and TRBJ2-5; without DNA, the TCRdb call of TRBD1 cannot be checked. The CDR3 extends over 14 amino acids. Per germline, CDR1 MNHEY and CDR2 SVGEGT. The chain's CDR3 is CASSFRQTQETQYF.

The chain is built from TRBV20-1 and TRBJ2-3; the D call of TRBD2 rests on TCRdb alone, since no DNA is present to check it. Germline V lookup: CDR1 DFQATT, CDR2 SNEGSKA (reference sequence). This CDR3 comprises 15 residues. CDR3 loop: CSLWRAGAPTDTQYF.

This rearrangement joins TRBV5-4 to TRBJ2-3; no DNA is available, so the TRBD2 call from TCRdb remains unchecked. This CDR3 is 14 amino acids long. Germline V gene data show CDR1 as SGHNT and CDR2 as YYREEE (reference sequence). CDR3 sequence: CASSTSGLSDTQYF.

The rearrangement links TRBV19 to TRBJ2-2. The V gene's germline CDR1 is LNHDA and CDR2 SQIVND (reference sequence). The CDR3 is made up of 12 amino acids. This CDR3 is CASNGVTGELFF.

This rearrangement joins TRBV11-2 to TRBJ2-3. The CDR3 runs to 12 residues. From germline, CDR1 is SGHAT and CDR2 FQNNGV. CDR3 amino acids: CASRSYSDTQYF.

CDR3 amino acids: CASSEGAGEDYEQYF. The chain employs TRBV2 and TRBJ2-7; TCRdb picks TRBD1, but there is no DNA to check that call. The CDR3 runs 15 residues. Germline lookup yields CDR1 SNHLY and CDR2 FYNNEI.